The sequence of this T cell receptor beta chain was determined in a study of shared clonotypes between healthy human individuals. Study conclusions and caveats: Clonotype sharing across a few donors was observed for 4% to 6.5% of naive CD4 clonotypes.

With 5 bases clipped from V and 5 bases from J, the junction kept 12 bases outside the gene matches. Germline assignment: CDR1 LNHDA and CDR2 SQIVND (reference sequence). This CDR3 has 16 amino acids. Remarks on this clone: Its antigen is still unknown.

All the donors were Caucasian adults who lived in Nashville, Tennessee. Per the authors' pipeline: ImmunoSEQ yielded junction-only sequences lacking quality scores, so filtering differed. Produced via immunoSEQ multiplex PCR; TCRdb's table is partial and in-frame only. Clonal size and the V and J genes are those of that table, whereas D and trimming came from the DNA. In the table there are about 1 million clones, approximately 76% of which are singletons. This TCR came from a man aged 18-30 years in good health. Sequences were obtained from memory CD4+ T cells sorted from blood. The sample's subset: CD45RA-negative fraction. The chain joins TRBV19 to TRBJ2-5; 9 bases line up with TRBD1. CDR3 nucleotide sequence: TGTGCCAGTAGTGGGTACGGACAGGGGCCGTGGGAGACCCAGTACTTC. Protein product: CASSGYGQGPWETQYF.